These T cell receptor beta chains were read from a single sample in a study of T cells in narcolepsy. Sequencing was performed with immunoSEQ multiplex PCR; in TCRdb, only in-frame clones are kept and a portion is missing. Among about 34,000 clones listed, just under 80% were seen once. The sequenced sample was CD45RA- memory CD4+ T cells from PBMCs. Receptors originate from a human donor with narcolepsy. Each CDR3 is given with its conserved first and last residue. The D gene is left open where the match is weak. Clone sizes are given selectively: once, few, many, or a class where the clone is expanded.

>-|TRBV19|TRBJ1-2|-
TGTGCCAGCTCGGTAGAGTATGGCTACACCTTC
CASSVEYGYTF
>-|TRBV18|TRBJ1-2|-
TGTGCCAGCTCACCCCTGAGGGAAAACTATGGCTACACCTTC
CASSPLRENYGYTF
>-|TRBV4-1|TRBJ2-3|once
TGCGCCAGCAGCCTAGCGGCTAGCACAGATACGCAGTATTTT
CASSLAASTDTQYF
>-|TRBV20-1|TRBJ2-3|-
TGCAGTGCTAGGGACACAGATACGCAGTATTTT
CSARDTDTQYF
>-|TRBV18|TRBJ2-7|few
TGTGCCAGCTCACCCCGACAGATCCTATACGAGCAGTACTTC
CASSPRQILYEQYF
>-|TRBV19|TRBJ1-2|-
TGTGCCAGTAGTCCCGCGGATGGGAGCTATGGCTACACCTTC
CASSPADGSYGYTF
>-|TRBV7-3|TRBJ2-5|few
TGTGCCAGCAGCCTGGGGGGGCTGGAGACCCAGTACTTC
CASSLGGLETQYF
>-|TRBV14|TRBJ2-3|-
TGTGCCAGCAGCGAAAGAACCGGGACTAGCACAGATACGCAGTATTTT
CASSERTGTSTDTQYF
>-|TRBV5-1|TRBJ1-2|-
TGCGCCAGCAGCATAGACTCCCTGGGTGGCTACACCTTC
CASSIDSLGGYTF
>-|TRBV19|TRBJ2-1|-
TGTGCCAGTAGTCATGGGAGGATTAATGAGCAGTTCTTC
CASSHGRINEQFF
>-|TRBV6-1|TRBJ2-7|-
TGTGCCAGCAGTGGGGCAGGCTACGAGCAGTACTTC
CASSGAGYEQYF
>TRBD1|TRBV7-9|TRBJ2-2|once
TGTGCCAGCAGCTCACATAGGGGACAGGGACATAAGAACACCGGGGAGCTGTTTTTT
CASSSHRGQGHKNTGELFF
>-|TRBV29-1|TRBJ1-2|-
TGCAGCGTTGGCCGGGGAGCTAACTATGGCTACACCTTC
CSVGRGANYGYTF
>TRBD1|TRBV5-5|TRBJ2-2|-
TGTGCCAGCAGCTGGTGGGACAGGGGTAACGGGGAGCTGTTTTTT
CASSWWDRGNGELFF
>-|TRBV6-1|TRBJ2-1|-
TGTGCCAGCAGCTTTTACAATGAGCAGTTCTTC
CASSFYNEQFF
>-|TRBV29-1|TRBJ2-3|-
TGCAGCGTTGATGGCGGTTGGGGGAACACAGATACGCAGTATTTT
CSVDGGWGNTDTQYF
>-|TRBV4-1|TRBJ2-7|-
TGCGCCAGCAGCCAAGAGGAGGGCTACGAGCAGTACTTC
CASSQEEGYEQYF
>-|TRBV5-1|TRBJ1-1|-
TGCGCCAGCTCAGTCCAGGGGTACCCCACTGAAGCTTTCTTT
CASSVQGYPTEAFF
>-|TRBV30|TRBJ2-7|once
TGTGCCTGGACCCTAGGGGGAACCTCCTACGAGCAGTACTTC
CAWTLGGTSYEQYF
>-|TRBV9|TRBJ2-1|-
TGTGCCAGCAGCGTAGAGGGCTACCCCATGAAGTCCTACAATGAGCAGTTCTTC
CASSVEGYPMKSYNEQFF